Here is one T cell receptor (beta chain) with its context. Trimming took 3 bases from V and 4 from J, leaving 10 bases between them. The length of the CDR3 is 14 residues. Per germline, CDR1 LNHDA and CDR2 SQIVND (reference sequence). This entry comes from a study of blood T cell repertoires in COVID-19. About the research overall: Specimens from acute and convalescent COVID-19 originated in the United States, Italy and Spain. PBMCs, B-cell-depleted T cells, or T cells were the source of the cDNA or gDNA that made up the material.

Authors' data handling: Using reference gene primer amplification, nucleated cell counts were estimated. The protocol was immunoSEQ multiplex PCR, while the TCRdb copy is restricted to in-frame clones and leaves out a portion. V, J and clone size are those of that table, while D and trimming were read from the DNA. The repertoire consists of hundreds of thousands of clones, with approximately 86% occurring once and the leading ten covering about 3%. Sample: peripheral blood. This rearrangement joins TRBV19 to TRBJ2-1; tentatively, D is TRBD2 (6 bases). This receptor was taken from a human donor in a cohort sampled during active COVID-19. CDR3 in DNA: TGTGCCAGTAGTATGAGTCTAGCGTACAATGAGCAGTTCTTC. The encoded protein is CASSMSLAYNEQFF.